Listed here are 15 T cell receptor beta chains from one sample, sequenced in a study of early T cells in non-severe SARS-CoV-2 infection. TCRdb re-analysed the 5' RACE reads in MiXCR, keeping a single row per CDR3 protein. Seen here are 56,000 or so distinct CDR3 sequences, around 8% observed once, and the top ten hold 3.5% to 4.5%. Input material: whole blood. The receptors here all came from an adult who was a healthcare worker with PCR-confirmed SARS-CoV-2 infection or an uninfected control (not recorded which).

This clonotype appeared many times. The chain couples TRBV6-5 to TRBJ2-2; D gene ambiguous. The CDR3 is 14 residues long. Trimming cost V 0 bases and J 3 bases, with 5 bases left between them. CDR1 and CDR2 (germline): MNHEY, SVGAGI. The CDR3 region has the DNA TGTGCCAGCAGTTACTCGAAGGACACCGGGGAGCTGTTTTTT. It codes for CASSYSKDTGELFF.

J is TRBJ2-5 and V is TRBV4-1, with 13 positions matching TRBD2. CDR3 length equals 16 residues. Per germline, CDR1 MGHRA and CDR2 YSYEKL. V shed 3 bases, J shed 3 bases, and the junction held 4 bases outside the gene matches. This chain's CDR3 is CASSQLGLAGKETQYF. The CDR3 DNA is TGCGCCAGCAGCCAGCTGGGACTAGCGGGAAAAGAGACCCAGTACTTC.

The rearrangement joins TRBV7-8 to TRBJ2-2, with 7 bases aligning to TRBD2. J gave up 6 bases and V 5 bases, and 6 bases lay outside the gene matches. This CDR3 region has 14 residues. Germline V gene lookup returns CDR1 SGHVS and CDR2 FQNEAQ. The CDR3 region has the DNA TGTGCCAGCAGCAACTCCGGACTAGCCGGGGAGCTGTTTTTT. Encoded protein: CASSNSGLAGELFF.

The V gene is TRBV4-1, the J gene TRBJ2-7; maybe TRBD1 (6 bases). CDR3 length equals 15 residues. CDR1 and CDR2 (germline): MGHRA, YSYEKL. V lost 0 bases and J 7 bases, leaving 16 bases between the germline ends. This CDR3 reads CASSQDRGLSGEQYF. The CDR3 nucleotides are TGCGCCAGCAGCCAAGACAGGGGCCTGTCCGGTGAGCAGTACTTC.

This clonotype appeared a few times. The chain couples TRBV7-9 to TRBJ2-3; either TRBD1 or TRBD2 may fit D (5 bases each). CDR3 length: 14 amino acids. The germline V and J ends were trimmed by 8 bases and 0 bases, with 12 bases remaining between them. Germline V gives CDR1 SEHNR, CDR2 FQNEAQ (reference sequence). The CDR3 DNA reads TGTGCCAGCTGGGGGTCACCTAGCACAGATACGCAGTATTTT. It specifies CASWGSPSTDTQYF.

This clonotype turned up a few times. The gene calls are TRBV27 and TRBJ2-1, with 8 bases that match TRBD1. J gave up 7 bases and V 8 bases, and 10 bases lay outside the gene matches. This CDR3 has 14 amino acids. Germline V gene sequence: CDR1 MNHEY, CDR2 SMNVEV (reference sequence). CDR3 DNA sequence: TGTGCCAGCGATGCTCCGGGACAGGCGAATGAGCAGTTCTTC. Protein: CASDAPGQANEQFF.

CDR3 region: CASSLSGAANWAFF. As DNA, the CDR3 is TGCGCCAGCAGTCTTTCGGGGGCCGCTAATTGGGCTTTCTTT. The V and J genes are TRBV5-1 and TRBJ1-1; weak D call: TRBD1 (6 bases). Trimming removed 5 bases from V and 11 bases from J, with 22 bases in between. Germline V gives CDR1 SGHRS, CDR2 YFSETQ. There are 14 residues in the CDR3. Supplemented by reference TRBV5-1 and TRBJ1-1, the full variable domain reads KAGVTQTPRYLIKTRGQQVTLSCSPISGHRSVSWYQQTPGQGLQFLFEYFSETQRNKGNFPGRFSGRQFSNSRSEMNVSTLELGDSALYLCASSLSGAANWAFFGQGTRLTVV.

This clonotype was detected only a few times. The rearrangement links TRBV19 to TRBJ1-1, with D perhaps matching TRBD1 (5 bases). V dropped 6 bases and J dropped 5 bases, with 13 bases sitting between them. The germline V gene encodes CDR1 LNHDA and CDR2 SQIVND (reference sequence). The CDR3 loop spans 13 amino acids. This CDR3 is CASSQGRETEAFF. The CDR3, as DNA: TGTGCCAGTAGCCAGGGAAGGGAGACTGAAGCTTTCTTT.

This clonotype was seen repeatedly, ten times or more. J is TRBJ2-7 and V is TRBV5-1; D remains ambiguous. The CDR3 totals 16 residues. Germline lookup yields CDR1 SGHRS and CDR2 YFSETQ. Trimming shortened V by 4 bases and J by 3 bases, and 20 bases separated the two germline ends. The CDR3 sequence is CASSEMFPGSIYEQYF. The CDR3 region has the DNA TGCGCCAGCAGCGAGATGTTCCCTGGGTCGATCTACGAGCAGTACTTC.

The chain employs TRBV5-1 and TRBJ2-3; D might be TRBD1 (5 bases). The CDR3 extends over 12 amino acids. Germline CDR1 and CDR2: SGHRS and YFSETQ. The V end lost 4 bases, the J end lost 6 bases, and 9 bases lay between the germline ends. CDR3 sequence (DNA): TGCGCCAGCAGCCCCCAGGGCGATACGCAGTATTTT. Amino acid sequence: CASSPQGDTQYF.

This clonotype has only one observation. CDR3 sequence (DNA): TGCAGCGTTGAAGGAGTAGGGAGGACCTTC. As protein: CSVEGVGRTF. The chain employs TRBV29-1 and TRBJ1-2; D remains unclear. Per germline, CDR1 SQVTM and CDR2 ANQGSEA. Between the trimmed V and J ends, which lost 1 base and 14 bases, there was a span of 11 bases. This CDR3 contains 10 residues.

This CDR3 is CASSQDPGPSSYEQYF. The CDR3 region has the DNA TGTGCCAGCAGCCAAGATCCAGGTCCAAGCTCCTACGAGCAGTACTTC. This chain links TRBV3-1 with TRBJ2-7; D is uncertain. Germline V gene sequence: CDR1 LGHDT, CDR2 YNNKEL (reference sequence). CDR3 length: 16 amino acids. The V end was cut by 0 bases, the J end by 0 bases, with 12 bases between.

This clonotype has only a few counts. The chain has TRBV5-1 and TRBJ2-7, with a weak D call TRBD1 (6 bases). CDR1 and CDR2 (germline): SGHRS, YFSETQ. This CDR3 comprises 16 residues. V lost 0 bases and J 1 base, leaving 14 bases between the germline ends. CDR3 sequence: CASSLGGPARSYEQYF. CDR3 bases: TGCGCCAGCAGCTTGGGGGGGCCCGCCCGATCCTACGAGCAGTACTTC.

The gene calls are TRBV28 and TRBJ2-3, with D perhaps matching TRBD1 or TRBD2 (5 bases each). V gave up 10 bases and J gave up 2 bases, with 19 bases separating them. Germline V gene data show CDR1 as MDHEN and CDR2 as SYDVKM. The CDR3 runs 15 residues. The CDR3 spells CANHPPGRFTDTQYF. CDR3 coding DNA: TGTGCCAACCATCCCCCAGGGAGATTCACAGATACGCAGTATTTT.

The genes are TRBV28 and TRBJ2-7, with unresolved D. The ends were cut back, 5 bases at V and 4 bases at J, with 15 bases in the middle. Germline V gene data show CDR1 as MDHEN and CDR2 as SYDVKM. The CDR3 has 14 residues. The CDR3 sequence is CASSIGIIFYEQYF. CDR3 DNA sequence: TGTGCCAGCAGTATAGGGATCATTTTTTACGAGCAGTACTTC.